The rows below give T cell receptor beta chains drawn from one sample of a study of OX40 agonist ivuxolimab in advanced cancers. Using immunoSEQ multiplex PCR, the repertoire was profiled, and TCRdb retains in-frame clones only, with some absent. The sample lists around 85,000 clones; about 90% were seen once. This specimen consisted of CD4+ or CD8+ T cells sorted from blood, obtained in a trial of the OX40 agonist ivuxolimab. All receptors derive from an adult with an advanced solid tumor such as melanoma, head and neck, liver or kidney cancer. Both conserved end residues are part of each CDR3. Fields, in order: D gene, J gene, V gene, clone size, CDR3 protein, CDR3 DNA. A D gene is named only where the DNA matches it firmly. Only part of the rows carry a size: once, few, many, or a class if the clone is expanded.

.	TRBJ1-1	TRBV6-5	.	CASSSDSEGLNTEAFF	TGTGCCAGCAGTTCGGACAGTGAGGGGCTAAACACTGAAGCTTTCTTT
.	TRBJ2-1	TRBV30	.	CAGSSVLYNEQFF	TGTGCCGGATCGAGTGTACTGTACAATGAGCAGTTCTTC
TRBD1	TRBJ1-2	TRBV4-3	.	CASSLGQGGYGYTF	TGCGCCAGCAGCCTAGGACAGGGTGGCTATGGCTACACCTTC
.	TRBJ2-3	TRBV10-3	.	CAISETGTLSDTQYF	TGTGCCATCAGTGAGACAGGCACCCTTTCTGATACGCAGTATTTT
.	TRBJ2-1	TRBV15	.	CATSRLTMGASDRQFF	TGTGCCACCAGCAGGTTGACGATGGGGGCTAGCGATCGCCAGTTCTTC
.	TRBJ2-5	TRBV13	.	CASSGSRRETQYF	TGTGCCAGCAGCGGAAGCCGACGAGAGACCCAGTACTTC
.	TRBJ1-1	TRBV7-9	.	CASSFVQGEAFF	TGTGCCAGCAGCTTCGTACAGGGCGAAGCTTTCTTT
.	TRBJ1-2	TRBV9	.	CASSPYASKANYGYTF	TGTGCCAGCAGCCCCTACGCTAGTAAAGCTAACTATGGCTACACCTTC
.	TRBJ2-2	TRBV6-5	once	CASSYSYTNTGELFF	TGTGCCAGCAGTTACTCGTATACGAACACCGGGGAGCTGTTTTTT
.	TRBJ2-1	TRBV7-6	.	CASSWRGGGEQFF	TGTGCCAGCAGCTGGAGGGGAGGGGGTGAGCAGTTCTTC
.	TRBJ2-1	TRBV19	.	CASSILGWSSYNEQFF	TGTGCCAGTAGTATATTAGGGTGGAGCTCCTACAATGAGCAGTTCTTC
.	TRBJ1-6	TRBV18	.	CASSPRGGSSYNSPLHF	TGTGCCAGCTCACCACGGGGCGGAAGCTCCTATAATTCACCCCTCCACTTT
.	TRBJ2-5	TRBV7-8	.	CASSLEAGETQYF	TGTGCCAGCAGCTTAGAGGCCGGAGAGACCCAGTACTTC
TRBD1	TRBJ1-5	TRBV18	.	CASSPPGTGINQPQHF	TGTGCCAGCTCACCACCCGGGACAGGGATTAATCAGCCCCAGCATTTT
TRBD2	TRBJ2-1	TRBV15	.	CATSRDLGTSGSGYQFF	TGTGCCACCAGCAGAGATTTAGGGACTAGCGGGAGTGGTTACCAGTTCTTC
TRBD2	TRBJ2-1	TRBV27	few	CASSPQTSGRGGDYNEQFF	TGTGCCAGCAGTCCCCAGACTAGCGGGAGAGGTGGCGACTACAATGAGCAGTTCTTC
.	TRBJ1-1	TRBV6-1	.	CASIQRTTEAFF	TGTGCTTCGATACAGCGGACCACTGAAGCTTTCTTT
.	TRBJ2-1	TRBV15	.	CATSRDTPLPNEQFF	TGTGCCACCAGCAGGGATACCCCCTTACCCAATGAGCAGTTCTTC
TRBD2	TRBJ2-1	TRBV28	.	CASSPTSGATNEQFF	TGTGCCAGCAGTCCCACTAGCGGGGCGACCAATGAGCAGTTCTTC
.	TRBJ2-5	TRBV9	.	CASSVSSEQETQYF	TGTGCCAGCAGCGTATCTAGCGAGCAAGAGACCCAGTACTTC
.	TRBJ1-2	TRBV27	.	CASSSLPSPGGYGYTF	TGTGCCAGCAGTTCCCTCCCCTCCCCTGGGGGTTATGGCTACACCTTC
.	TRBJ1-1	TRBV9	.	CASSISWRGATEAFF	TGTGCCAGCAGCATATCCTGGAGGGGAGCGACTGAAGCTTTCTTT
.	TRBJ1-1	TRBV6-5	.	CASIYLGNTEAFF	TGTGCCAGCATTTATCTTGGGAACACTGAAGCTTTCTTT
TRBD1	TRBJ2-7	TRBV4-3	.	CASSHGQGGSYEQYF	TGCGCCAGCAGCCACGGACAGGGGGGCTCCTACGAGCAGTACTTC
.	TRBJ1-2	TRBV6-6	.	CASSYSPDGYTF	TGTGCCAGCAGTTACAGCCCGGATGGCTACACCTTC
.	TRBJ1-1	TRBV9	.	CASSVQSSGGSHTEAFF	TGTGCCAGCAGCGTCCAATCCAGCGGGGGGAGCCACACTGAAGCTTTCTTT
.	TRBJ2-1	TRBV6-5	.	CASRKILNEQFF	TGTGCCAGCAGAAAAATCCTCAATGAGCAGTTCTTC
TRBD1	TRBJ1-5	TRBV4-1	.	CASSPRDRDHQPQHF	TGCGCCAGCAGCCCCCGGGACAGGGATCATCAGCCCCAGCATTTT
.	TRBJ1-5	TRBV30	few	CAWSAENSNQPQHF	TGTGCCTGGAGTGCAGAAAATAGCAATCAGCCCCAGCATTTT
.	TRBJ1-5	TRBV30	.	CAWSPGGQPQHF	TGTGCCTGGAGTCCAGGCGGACAGCCCCAGCATTTT
.	TRBJ2-1	TRBV9	.	CASSVNHGGRAYNEQFF	TGTGCCAGCAGCGTAAATCATGGAGGGCGGGCCTACAATGAGCAGTTCTTC
TRBD2	TRBJ2-1	TRBV19	.	CASSIIAGVNEQFF	TGTGCCAGTAGTATTATAGCGGGGGTCAATGAGCAGTTCTTC
.	TRBJ1-1	TRBV11-3	.	CASSFLPARESVTEAFF	TGTGCCAGCAGCTTCCTCCCCGCAAGGGAATCGGTCACTGAAGCTTTCTTT
.	TRBJ2-6	TRBV30	.	CAWSVLDSSGANVLTF	TGTGCCTGGAGTGTACTAGACAGCTCTGGGGCCAACGTCCTGACTTTC
.	TRBJ1-2	TRBV11-3	.	CASSSPRGGYTF	TGTGCCAGCAGCTCCCCCAGGGGTGGCTACACCTTC
.	TRBJ1-5	TRBV19	.	CASSISAANQPQHF	TGTGCCAGTAGTATATCGGCGGCCAATCAGCCCCAGCATTTT
.	TRBJ1-3	TRBV7-6	.	CASSLGEGNTIYF	TGTGCCAGCAGCTTAGGGGAAGGAAACACCATATATTTT
.	TRBJ1-2	TRBV6-5	.	CASSAGGRSWGGYTF	TGTGCCAGCAGTGCCGGGGGGAGAAGTTGGGGTGGCTACACCTTC
.	TRBJ1-3	TRBV7-9	.	CASSIRTALDTIYF	TGTGCCAGCAGCATTCGGACGGCCTTAGACACCATATATTTT
.	TRBJ2-7	TRBV4-2	.	CASSLIAGPGNEQYF	TGTGCCAGCAGCCTCATCGCGGGCCCCGGAAACGAGCAGTACTTC
.	TRBJ1-2	TRBV14	.	CASSQAGVLVGLDGYTF	TGTGCCAGCAGCCAAGCAGGCGTCTTAGTCGGGCTGGATGGCTACACCTTC
.	TRBJ2-1	TRBV28	.	CASSLSFHEQFF	TGTGCCAGCAGTTTGAGCTTCCATGAGCAGTTCTTC
TRBD1	TRBJ1-1	TRBV4-3	.	CASRSTGGGEAFF	TGCGCCAGCCGAAGTACAGGGGGTGGTGAAGCTTTCTTT
.	TRBJ2-1	TRBV19	.	CASSYGAYNEQFF	TGTGCCAGTAGTTACGGGGCCTACAATGAGCAGTTCTTC
.	TRBJ1-1	TRBV6-6	.	CASSYSNERLEAFF	TGTGCCAGCAGTTACTCGAACGAACGGCTTGAAGCTTTCTTT
.	TRBJ2-3	TRBV11-2	once	CASSRLRSRDTQYF	TGTGCCAGCAGCCGGCTCAGGAGTCGAGATACGCAGTATTTT
.	TRBJ1-3	TRBV14	.	CASSQGSYSGNTIYF	TGTGCCAGCAGCCAGGGAAGTTACTCTGGAAACACCATATATTTT
.	TRBJ1-1	TRBV30	few	CAWTPMNTEAFF	TGTGCCTGGACCCCGATGAACACTGAAGCTTTCTTT
.	TRBJ2-1	TRBV28	.	CASSSHPSSYNEQFF	TGTGCCAGCAGTTCACACCCAAGCTCCTACAATGAGCAGTTCTTC
TRBD1	TRBJ1-1	TRBV28	few	CASSQTGDTEAFF	TGTGCCAGCAGTCAGACAGGGGACACTGAAGCTTTCTTT
.	TRBJ1-1	TRBV14	.	CASSQEGEQGFGTEAFF	TGTGCCAGCAGCCAAGAAGGTGAACAGGGTTTCGGGACTGAAGCTTTCTTT
TRBD2	TRBJ2-1	TRBV11-2	.	CASSLGREANEQFF	TGTGCCAGCAGCTTGGGGCGGGAGGCTAATGAGCAGTTCTTC
TRBD1	TRBJ1-5	TRBV4-1	.	CASSARTGDNQPQHF	TGCGCCAGCAGCGCCCGGACAGGGGACAATCAGCCCCAGCATTTT
.	TRBJ1-1	TRBV15	.	CATSREVSSEAFF	TGTGCCACCAGCAGAGAGGTCTCGTCTGAAGCTTTCTTT
.	TRBJ2-3	TRBV28	.	CASSFLSGGADTQYF	TGTGCCAGCAGTTTTTTGTCAGGGGGGGCAGATACGCAGTATTTT